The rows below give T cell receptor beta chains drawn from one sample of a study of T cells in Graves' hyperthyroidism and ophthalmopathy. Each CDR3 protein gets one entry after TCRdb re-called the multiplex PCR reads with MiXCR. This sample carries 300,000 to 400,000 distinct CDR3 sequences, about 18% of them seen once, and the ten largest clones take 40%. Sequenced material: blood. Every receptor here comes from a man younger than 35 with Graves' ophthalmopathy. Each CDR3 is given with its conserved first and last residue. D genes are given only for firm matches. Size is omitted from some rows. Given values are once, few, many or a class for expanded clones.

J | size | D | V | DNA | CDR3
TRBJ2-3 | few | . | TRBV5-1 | TGCGCCAGCAGCCCCGGCACCACTAGTATCGAGACAGATACGCAGTATTTT | CASSPGTTSIETDTQYF
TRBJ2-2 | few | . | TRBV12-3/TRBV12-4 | TGTGCCAGCAGTGGAACAGGGTGGTCGAGCACCGGGGAGCTGTTTTTT | CASSGTGWSSTGELFF
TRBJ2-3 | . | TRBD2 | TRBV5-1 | TGCGCCAGCAGCCAACTTAGCGGGGTACCTAGCACAGATACGCAGTATTTT | CASSQLSGVPSTDTQYF
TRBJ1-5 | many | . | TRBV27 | TGTGCCAGCAGTTTCGGCCCCGATCAGCCCCAGCATTTT | CASSFGPDQPQHF
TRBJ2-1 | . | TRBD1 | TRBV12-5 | TGTGCTAGTGGTTTGCTAAGACAGGGATCCGTAAACTACAATGAGCAGTTCTTC | CASGLLRQGSVNYNEQFF
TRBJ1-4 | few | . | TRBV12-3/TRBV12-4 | TGTGCCAGCAGTCCTACTGGGGCGGAGAATGAAAAACTGTTTTTT | CASSPTGAENEKLFF
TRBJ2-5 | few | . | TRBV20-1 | TGCAGTGCTAGAGCCTCAGCAGGGGGGGAGACCCAGTACTTC | CSARASAGGETQYF
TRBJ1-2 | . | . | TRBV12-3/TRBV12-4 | TGTGCCAGCAGCTATGCACAAGGCGATGGCTACACCTTC | CASSYAQGDGYTF
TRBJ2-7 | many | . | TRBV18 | TGTGCCAGCTCACCAGGGGCGATATACTACGAGCAGTACTTC | CASSPGAIYYEQYF
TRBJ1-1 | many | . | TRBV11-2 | TGTGCCAGCAGCGCTCGGACGGTGAGCACTGAAGCTTTCTTT | CASSARTVSTEAFF
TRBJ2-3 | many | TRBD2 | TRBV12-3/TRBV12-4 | TGTGCCAGCAGTTTAGGACTAGCGGGGGACCCGAGCACAGATACGCAGTATTTT | CASSLGLAGDPSTDTQYF
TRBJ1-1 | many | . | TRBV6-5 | TGTGCCAGCAGTTACGGCGGGAAGAACACTGAAGCTTTCTTT | CASSYGGKNTEAFF
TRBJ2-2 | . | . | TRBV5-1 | TGCGCCAGCAGCTTGTACGCAGCCACCACCGGGGAGCTGTTTTTT | CASSLYAATTGELFF
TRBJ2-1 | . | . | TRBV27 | TGTGCCAGCAGTTTGGGCGGTGCCGCTGAGCAGTTCTTC | CASSLGGAAEQFF
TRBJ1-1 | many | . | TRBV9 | TGTGCCAGCAGCCATCAGACGGAGAGAGAGTTGAACACTGAAGCTTTCTTT | CASSHQTERELNTEAFF
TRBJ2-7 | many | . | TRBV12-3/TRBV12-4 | . | CASSSSAGGFEQYF
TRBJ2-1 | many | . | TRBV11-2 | TGTGCCAGCAGCTTAGTGCGTGATTCCTACAATGAGCAGTTCTTC | CASSLVRDSYNEQFF
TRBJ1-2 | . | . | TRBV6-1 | TGTGCCAGCAGTGAAGAACCCAGATCTTTGCGCTACACCTTC | CASSEEPRSLRYTF
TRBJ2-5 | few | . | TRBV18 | TGTGCCAGCTCAGGCAGTATCGGTACCCAACGAGAGACCCAGTACTTC | CASSGSIGTQRETQYF
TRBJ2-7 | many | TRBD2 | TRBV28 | TGTGCCAGCAGTAGGACTAGCGGGGTCTACGAGCAGTACTTC | CASSRTSGVYEQYF
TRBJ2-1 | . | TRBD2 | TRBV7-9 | TGTGCCAGCAGTGAAGGGGCTAGCGGGGGGCGGGGTGAGCAGTTCTTC | CASSEGASGGRGEQFF
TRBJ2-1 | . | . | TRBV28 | TGTGCCAGCAGTAGTTCATGGGCGAACAATGAGCAGTTCTTC | CASSSSWANNEQFF
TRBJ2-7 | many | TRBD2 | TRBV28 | TGTGCCAGCAGACAGGGGACTAGCGGGGTGTACTCCTACGAGCAGTACTTC | CASRQGTSGVYSYEQYF
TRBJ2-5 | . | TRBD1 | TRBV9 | TGTGCCAGCAGCGCCAACCCAGGGACAGGAGAACAACAAGAGACCCAGTACTTC | CASSANPGTGEQQETQYF
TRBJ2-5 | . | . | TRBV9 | TGTGCCAGCAGCGTAAATTTCAACCAAGAGACCCAGTACTTC | CASSVNFNQETQYF
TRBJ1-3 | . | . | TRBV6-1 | TGTGCCAGCAGTGACAGGGCGCAAGCCATATATTTT | CASSDRAQAIYF
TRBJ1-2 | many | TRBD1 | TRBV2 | TGTGCCAGCATTCTCGGGACAGGCTATGGCTACACCTTC | CASILGTGYGYTF
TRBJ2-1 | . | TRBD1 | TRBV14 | TGTGCCAGCAGCTCATACAGGGGCTACAATGAGCAGTTCTTC | CASSSYRGYNEQFF
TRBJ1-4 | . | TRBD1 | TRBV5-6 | TGTGCCAGCAGCTATGGGACAGAGCATGAAAAACTGTTTTTT | CASSYGTEHEKLFF
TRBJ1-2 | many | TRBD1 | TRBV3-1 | TGTGCCAGCAGCAGACAGGGGGCCAGTAACTATGGCTACACCTTC | CASSRQGASNYGYTF
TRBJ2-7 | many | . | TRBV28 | TGTGCCAGCATCCAGCCTGGGACCTACGAGCAGTACTTC | CASIQPGTYEQYF
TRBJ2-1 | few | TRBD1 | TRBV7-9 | TGTGCCAGCACCCCGTCAATCCGGGACAGGGGGACCAATGAGCAGTTCTTC | CASTPSIRDRGTNEQFF
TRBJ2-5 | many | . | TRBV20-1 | TGCAGTGCTAATCAAGGGACCCAGTACTTC | CSANQGTQYF
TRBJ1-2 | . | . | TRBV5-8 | TGTGCCAGCAGCTTGGAGGGGGGGCCTAACTATGGCTACACCTTC | CASSLEGGPNYGYTF
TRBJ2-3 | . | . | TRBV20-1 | TGCAGTGCTAGGGGGCGGAACACAGATACGCAGTATTTT | CSARGRNTDTQYF
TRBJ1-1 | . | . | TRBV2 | TGTGCCAGCAGCCTAGGGGGGGCGCGGAACACTGAAGCTTTCTTT | CASSLGGARNTEAFF
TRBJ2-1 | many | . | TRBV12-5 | TGTGCTAGTGGTATCCTTCCGAGCTCCTACAATGAGCAGTTCTTC | CASGILPSSYNEQFF
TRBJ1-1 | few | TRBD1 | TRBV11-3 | TGTGCCAGCAGCCCGGGGACAGGACCCGCCACTGAAGCTTTCTTT | CASSPGTGPATEAFF
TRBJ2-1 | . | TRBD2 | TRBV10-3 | TGTGCCATCAGCCCGGGGGGGAGCTCCTACAATGAGCAGTTCTTC | CAISPGGSSYNEQFF
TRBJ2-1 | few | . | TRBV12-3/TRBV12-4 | TGTGCCAGCAGTCTTCTCTTGCGGGATGAGCAGTTCTTC | CASSLLLRDEQFF
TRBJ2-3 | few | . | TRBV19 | TGTGCCAGTAGCGGAGCAGGGGCGGTTAGCACAGATACGCAGTATTTT | CASSGAGAVSTDTQYF
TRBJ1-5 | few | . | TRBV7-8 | TGTGCCAGCAGCTTGAGGCCTGGAGAGACTCAGCCCCAGCATTTT | CASSLRPGETQPQHF
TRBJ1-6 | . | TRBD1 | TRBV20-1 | TGCAGTGCTCCCGGACAGGGGGCAAATAATTCACCCCTCCACTTT | CSAPGQGANNSPLHF
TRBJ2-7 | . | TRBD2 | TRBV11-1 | TGTGCCAGCAGTCGGGACTCTAGCGGGGGGGTCGAGCAGTACTTC | CASSRDSSGGVEQYF
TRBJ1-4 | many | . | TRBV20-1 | TGCAGTGCGGCCGGGATTGGTGAAAAACTGTTTTTT | CSAAGIGEKLFF
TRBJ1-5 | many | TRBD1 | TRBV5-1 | TGCGCCAGCAGTCAAGGGGGCGCAGATCAGCCCCAGCATTTT | CASSQGGADQPQHF
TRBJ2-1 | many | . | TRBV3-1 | TGTGCCAGCAGCCAAGACCCGGGACAACACAATGAGCAGTTCTTC | CASSQDPGQHNEQFF
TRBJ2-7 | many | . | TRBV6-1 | TGTGCCAGCACTCCTCTTCGGGGAGGCTACGAGCAGTACTTC | CASTPLRGGYEQYF
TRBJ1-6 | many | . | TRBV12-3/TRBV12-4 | TGTGCCAGCAGTTTCGAAGGGGCTAATTCACCCCTCCACTTT | CASSFEGANSPLHF
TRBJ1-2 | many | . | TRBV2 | TGTGCCAGCACCTCTGGACAAAACTATGGCTACACCTTC | CASTSGQNYGYTF
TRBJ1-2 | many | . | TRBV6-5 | TGTGCCAGCAGTTACAGCAGGACAAGTAACTATGGCTACACCTTC | CASSYSRTSNYGYTF